This T cell receptor (beta chain) stems from a study of beta chain features in type 1 diabetes (dated by TCRdb to the late 2010s). In the study overall: No differences in mean age, gender distribution, total cell number or subset yield were found between patients and healthy donors. A total of roughly 100,000,000 sorted cells were examined across all samples, and the number of cells per subset was strongly correlated with RNA yield. The study compared the TCRB repertoires of sorted circulating CD4+ T cell subsets in recently diagnosed type 1 diabetes patients with those in matched healthy donors. Whereas all 28 donors provided naive and central memory subsets, regulatory and stem cell-like memory subsets were isolated from just 8 patients and about 8 healthy donors. The investigation overall reported the following: Because cDNA was sequenced instead of genomic DNA, activated cells with high expression could be over-represented, although the groups did not differ in activation or CD3 levels. Naive, central memory and regulatory TCRB repertoires appeared to be more alike among patients than among healthy donors. PCR may preferentially amplify shorter templates, but because patient and control samples were amplified and corrected together, any resulting skew would affect both groups equally. In all four CD4+ subsets, TCRB CDR3 length was moderately but significantly shorter in type 1 diabetes patients. Only small numbers of individuals were included in the HLA sub-analyses, which left unresolved whether HLA type had any influence on TCRB rearrangement. Fewer insertions and more nucleotide deletions at VDJ recombination sites were observed in patients with type 1 diabetes, implying thymic rearrangement abnormalities.

Each donor gave one peripheral blood draw, about 110 mL on average, collected into heparinised tubes. Naive, central memory, regulatory and stem cell-like memory CD4+ T cells were sorted on a BD FACSAria II using a panel including CD45RO, CCR7, CD25, CD127, CD95 and CD27. A purity above 98% was achieved for all sorted populations. PBMCs were isolated right away by Lymphoprep density gradient centrifugation and were stained directly, without culture. To minimize batch effects, samples were stained and sorted in pairs, one healthy donor with one patient per experiment. The junction shows trimming of 6 bases on V and 4 bases on J, plus 8 bases between the germline ends. The germline V gene specifies ENHRY as CDR1 and SYGVKD as CDR2. The CDR3 starts with the cysteine, ends with the phenylalanine, and has 12 residues. Only the CDR3 part of the read is kept: 36 bases, read in frame from the first base.

With regard to this clone: Its binding antigen is unknown. Per-base qualities were not stored, and no clone one base away is much larger.

The entire amount of isolated RNA was reverse transcribed using the High Capacity cDNA Reverse Transcription Kit, so the sequenced TCRB transcripts were expressed ones. Deep immunoSEQ sequencing was performed on naive, central memory and regulatory T cell samples, with an average of around 3.4 million total reads per sample. Sorted cells were lysed in RLT buffer, and RNA was extracted using DNase-treated RNeasy Micro or Mini kits according to cell number. Each cell subset was processed separately to prevent cross-contamination, with patient and healthy donor samples processed together. Using the immunoSEQ multiplex PCR, TCRB sequences were amplified from cDNA into 87-bp fragments spanning the CDR3 region. Amplicons were sequenced on the Illumina HiSeq platform. As for the authors' bioinformatics: PCR bias was corrected computationally using synthetic template baselines, and reads within Hamming distance 2 were collapsed, with unmergeable singletons discarded. Reads were aligned against IMGT to assign V, D and J genes, CDR3 length and insertions or deletions at six rearrangement sites. Within each subset, clonotype counts were normalized to the number of sorted cells before true diversity and Gini coefficients were calculated with the tcR R package. The overlap coefficient, calculated on TCRB nucleotide sequences, was used to quantify repertoire sharing. Out-of-frame TCRB sequences from naive cells were analyzed to stand in for the pre-selection repertoire. Not all clones reach the TCRdb copy of this immuneACCESS table, which keeps in-frame sequences only. Checked studies attribute under half of the gap to unresolved V genes and leave the rest unexplained. The V and J calls and the clone size are those of that table, but D and trimming were determined from the DNA. A total of hundreds of thousands of clones appear in this sample, about 29% of them only once. The top ten constitute 0.065% of the sample.

The chain links TRBV10-3 with TRBJ2-3; the D gene cannot be resolved reliably. The receptor was isolated from a man between 18 and 29 years old in good health. Sequencing was performed on naive CD4+ T cells from blood. Taken with the paper, the label for cell subset or site translates to: true naive CD4+ T cells. The DNA sequence reads TGTGCCATCAGCCAAGAGGCAGATACGCAGTATTTT. Translated, this is CAISQEADTQYF.